These 10 T cell receptor beta chains originate from one sample sequenced in a study of T-cell reconstitution after alpha-beta-depleted transplantation in children. TCRbeta library construction was performed incorporating unique molecular identifiers. One entry per CDR3 protein results from TCRdb running MiXCR on the PCR reads. The sample has about 90,000 distinct CDR3 sequences; roughly a sixth are singletons. Sequencing used PBMCs, mostly from graft donor cells, obtained 180 days after TCRalphabeta/CD19-depleted stem cell transplant. These receptor sequences come from a male patient between 2 and 10 years old who had a stem cell transplant for acute lymphoblastic leukemia, so the T cells may come from the graft donor.

This clonotype came up many times. This chain uses TRBV20-1 with TRBJ2-3, with TRBD2 matching 10 bases. The CDR3 has 13 amino acids. Germline CDR1 reads DFQATT; CDR2 reads SNEGSKA (reference sequence). The V segment lost 5 bases and the J segment 6 bases; nucleotides outside the gene matches: 5. CDR3 bases: TGCAGTGCTTGGAGCGGGGGGGTCGATACGCAGTATTTT. Protein sequence: CSAWSGGVDTQYF.

The V call is TRBV6-5, the J call TRBJ1-5; 7 positions agree with TRBD1. CDR1 MNHEY and CDR2 SVGAGI come from the germline V gene. This CDR3 is 14 amino acids long. J was trimmed by 2 bases and V by 5 bases; bases with no gene match: 3. CDR3 amino acids: CASSLDRGNQPQHF. CDR3 nucleotides: TGTGCCAGCAGTCTCGACAGGGGCAATCAGCCCCAGCATTTT.

Only a few counts were recorded for this clonotype. The V and J genes are TRBV24-1 and TRBJ1-5; D is undetermined. The CDR3 has 14 amino acids. Looked up from germline, CDR1 is KGHDR and CDR2 is SFDVKD. V was cut by 5 bases and J by 6 bases, with 13 bases left in between. Here the CDR3 reads CATSVGTTGQPQHF. Here the CDR3 DNA reads TGTGCCACCAGTGTGGGAACAACCGGTCAGCCCCAGCATTTT.

There are many counts of this clonotype. The chain carries TRBV6-5 and TRBJ1-3; no definite D call. The CDR3 length is 14 residues. CDR1 and CDR2 from the germline V gene are MNHEY and SVGAGI. V lost 0 bases to trimming and J lost 4 bases, with 7 bases between them. Here the CDR3 reads CASSYSERGNTIYF. The DNA for the CDR3 is TGTGCCAGCAGTTACTCGGAACGGGGAAACACCATATATTTT.

J is TRBJ2-7 and V is TRBV6-1; 8 bases align to TRBD1. The CDR3 loop spans 14 amino acids. The germline V gene has CDR1 MNHNS and CDR2 SASEGT. With 7 bases clipped from V and 2 bases from J, the junction kept 7 bases outside the gene matches. This chain's CDR3 is CASIRGRITYEQYF. CDR3 coding DNA: TGTGCCAGCATCAGGGGGCGAATAACCTACGAGCAGTACTTC.

This clonotype was observed a handful of times. V usage is TRBV12-3 or TRBV12-4 and J usage is TRBJ1-1; possibly TRBD1 for D (5 bases). Trimming removed 7 bases from V and 4 bases from J, with 13 bases in between. The CDR3 is 13 amino acids. In nucleotides, the CDR3 is TGTGCCAGCACCCAATTTGGGGGCACTGAAGCTTTCTTT. Translated: CASTQFGGTEAFF.

There are many counts of this clonotype. The chain uses TRBV7-2 and TRBJ2-4; maybe TRBD2 (6 bases). This CDR3 is built from 18 residues. The germline gives CDR1 SGHTA, CDR2 FQGNSA. Trimming cost V 0 bases and J 0 bases, with 15 bases left between them. The CDR3 DNA is TGTGCCAGCAGCTTAGCCGGGGGACCCGTCTTAGCCAAAAACATTCAGTACTTC. This codes for CASSLAGGPVLAKNIQYF.

The rearrangement links TRBV29-1 to TRBJ2-2; either TRBD1 or TRBD2 may supply D (5 bases each). V shed 3 bases and J shed 4 bases, with 12 bases lying between them. In germline, CDR1 is SQVTM, CDR2 ANQGSEA. The CDR3 is 14 amino acids. CDR3 loop: CSVDYGGSTGELFF. In nucleotides, the CDR3 is TGCAGCGTTGATTATGGGGGAAGCACCGGGGAGCTGTTTTTT.

The chain joins TRBV6-2 or TRBV6-3 to TRBJ2-6; D is uncertain. Per germline, CDR1 MNHEY and CDR2 SVGEGT. V was clipped by 6 bases and J by 1 base, with 13 bases between them. The CDR3 runs 16 residues. CDR3 bases: TGTGCCAGCAGAACCGACCCCGGTTCTGGGGCCAACGTCCTGACTTTC. Protein product: CASRTDPGSGANVLTF.

The chain links TRBV6-2 or TRBV6-3 to TRBJ1-2; possibly TRBD1 for D (5 bases). The V end was cut by 6 bases, the J end by 2 bases, with 13 bases between. This CDR3 is 14 amino acids long. Germline values: CDR1 MNHEY, CDR2 SVGEGT. The DNA of the CDR3 is TGTGCCAGCAGCCGGCTTCGGGACAACTATGGCTACACCTTC. It yields the protein CASSRLRDNYGYTF.